This T cell receptor (beta chain) originates from a study of blood T cell repertoires in COVID-19. Study background: The United States, Italy and Spain were the sources of the acute and convalescent COVID-19 samples. The cDNA or gDNA used as material had been derived from T cells, B-cell-depleted T cells, or PBMCs.

Looked up from germline, CDR1 is MNHEY and CDR2 is SVGAGI. This CDR3 comprises 15 residues. Trimming removed 6 bases at V and 0 bases at J, with 11 bases between. Authors' processing steps: Reference gene primer amplification gave nucleated cell count estimates. Sequencing was performed with immunoSEQ multiplex PCR; in TCRdb, only in-frame clones are kept and a portion is missing. The V and J calls and clone size were taken over from that table, and D and trimming were inferred from the DNA. The sample carries 150,000 to 200,000 clones, 80% to 85% recorded once. Patients at the Seattle site were enrolled during active infection and followed longitudinally.

This TCR derives from a woman between 70 and 85 years old with COVID-19, enrolled during active disease. The sample was peripheral blood. The chain recombines TRBV6-5 with TRBJ1-4; no clear D gene. CDR3 loop: CASSRVFATNEKLFF. DNA for the CDR3: TGTGCCAGCAGCCGGGTCTTTGCAACTAATGAAAAACTGTTTTTT.